The sequence of this T cell receptor beta chain was determined in a study of regulatory T cells in long-lasting Graves disease. Regarding the study as a whole: Tissue studied was limited to peripheral blood, excluding thyroid tissue.

Building of the TCR beta libraries involved iRepertoire HTBI primers and Arm-PCR of CDR3 regions. TCRdb re-analysed the multiplex PCR reads in MiXCR, keeping a single row per CDR3 protein. The repertoire holds a few hundred thousand distinct CDR3 sequences, over 14% seen once, with about 8% in the top ten. The CDR3 is 11 amino acids. Germline V CDR1 and CDR2: DFQATT, SNEGSKA (reference sequence). In its sample, this clonotype was seen many times. Its antigen remains unknown. Indicated time point: newly diagnosed GD, antithyroid drugs for less than 3 months. There was RNA extracted from PBMCs, and the TCR library was made from it. The same data also went into a second study, on T cells in Graves' hyperthyroidism and ophthalmopathy. This second study notes: First-round RT-PCR targeting the TCR CDR3 was performed with the HTBI primer set. Separation of ophthalmopathy from stable hyperthyroidism was achieved by a 13 V-J model.

Sequenced here: peripheral blood mononuclear cells (PBMCs), sampled at new diagnosis, from a patient treated with antithyroid drugs. This TCR was sampled from a woman aged 40 to 55 with Graves disease. The chain joins TRBV20-1 to TRBJ1-1; a possible D gene is TRBD1 (5 bases). Here the CDR3 DNA reads TGCACCCTAGGGGTTGGCACTGAAGCTTTCTTT. Translation: CTLGVGTEAFF.